The 19 T cell receptor beta chains given below trace back to one sample, sequenced in a study of control samples from healthy donors and cancer patients. Assay: immunoSEQ multiplex PCR; the TCRdb copy retains only in-frame clones and omits some. The sample lists about 75,000 clones, roughly 94% occurring once. The sequenced material came from blood. The origin of the receptors is a woman aged 40-49 years in good health.

This clone was detected only once. The chain is built from TRBV24-1 and TRBJ2-2, with D perhaps TRBD1 or TRBD2 (5 bases each). Germline loops: CDR1 KGHDR, CDR2 SFDVKD. V was trimmed by 3 bases and J by 6 bases, leaving 13 bases between them. The CDR3 is made up of 15 amino acids. The DNA for the CDR3 is TGTGCCACCAGTGATGGGGCGGGTCGAGCCGGGGAGCTGTTTTTT. It encodes CATSDGAGRAGELFF.

This chain connects TRBV5-4 to TRBJ2-7; TRBD1 or TRBD2 may be the D gene (5 bases each). CDR3 length equals 15 residues. Germline V gene lookup returns CDR1 SGHNT and CDR2 YYREEE (reference sequence). V lost 0 bases to trimming and J lost 0 bases, with 10 bases between them. CDR3 sequence (DNA): TGTGCCAGCAGCTTGGACCGGGGCAGCTCCTACGAGCAGTACTTC. This encodes CASSLDRGSSYEQYF.

The CDR3 DNA is TGTGCCAGCAGCCGAGGGGGGGATTACAATGAGCAGTTCTTC. The encoded protein is CASSRGGDYNEQFF. The chain is built from TRBV2 and TRBJ2-1; TRBD2 is a possible D gene (7 bases). CDR1 is SNHLY, CDR2 FYNNEI, per germline. The V and J ends lost 6 bases and 4 bases respectively, with 13 bases between them. The CDR3 extends over 14 amino acids.

The chain carries TRBV27 and TRBJ2-1, with a possible D match to TRBD2 (7 bases). V was clipped by 3 bases and J by 6 bases, with 12 bases between them. Germline V gene data show CDR1 as MNHEY and CDR2 as SMNVEV (reference sequence). The CDR3 sequence is 14 residues long. The CDR3 sequence is CASSFAGAGNEQFF. CDR3 DNA sequence: TGTGCCAGCAGTTTTGCGGGGGCGGGCAATGAGCAGTTCTTC.

The chain couples TRBV6-5 to TRBJ2-7, with D tentatively TRBD2 (5 bases). The CDR3 spans 12 residues. Trimming pared 8 bases from V and 4 bases from J, leaving 12 bases between. CDR1 and CDR2 from the germline V gene are MNHEY and SVGAGI. CDR3 coding DNA: TGTGCCAGCGGGGAGCGGAGTTACGAGCAGTACTTC. Translating it yields CASGERSYEQYF.

CDR3 nucleotide sequence: TGCGCCAGCAGCCCAGACCGGGCTTGGGACACTGAAGCTTTCTTT. Protein: CASSPDRAWDTEAFF. The chain carries TRBV5-1 and TRBJ1-1, with D uncertain. Germline V CDR1 and CDR2: SGHRS, YFSETQ. This CDR3 has 15 amino acids. Between the trimmed V and J ends, which lost 4 bases and 3 bases, there was a span of 16 bases.

The rearrangement uses TRBV5-4 and TRBJ2-7; D perhaps matches TRBD1 (6 bases). CDR3 size: 14 residues. The germline V gene has CDR1 SGHNT and CDR2 YYREEE (reference sequence). V was cut by 2 bases and J by 5 bases, with 14 bases left in between. The CDR3 nucleotides are TGTGCCAGCAGCTTAGGGGGAGACTCGGACGAGCAGTACTTC. Translating gives CASSLGGDSDEQYF.

In DNA form, the CDR3 reads TGTGCCAGCAGCCCGGGGGCTAGCGCGTACGAGCAGTACTTC. Its protein is CASSPGASAYEQYF. V is TRBV5-6 and J is TRBJ2-7; D tentatively reads TRBD1 or TRBD2 (6 bases each). Germline assignment: CDR1 SGHDT and CDR2 YYEEEE. The germline V and J ends were trimmed by 4 bases and 4 bases, with 15 bases remaining between them. The CDR3 spans 14 residues.

The chain employs TRBV11-3 and TRBJ2-2, with D tentatively TRBD2 (6 bases). The CDR3 is made up of 14 amino acids. With 1 base removed from V and 7 bases from J, the gap between germline ends came to 10 bases. CDR1 is SGHNT, CDR2 YENEEA, per germline. The CDR3 protein is CASSLVGSHGELFF. The CDR3 DNA sequence: TGTGCCAGCAGCTTAGTCGGGAGTCACGGGGAGCTGTTTTTT. Full variable domain (rest looked up from reference TRBV11-3 and TRBJ2-2): EAGVVQSPRYKIIEKKQPVAFWCNPISGHNTLYWYLQNLGQGPELLIRYENEEAVDDSQLPKDRFSAERLKGVDSTLKIQPAELGDSAVYLCASSLVGSHGELFFGEGSRLTVL.

The chain carries TRBV7-9 and TRBJ2-1; a weak D match, TRBD2 (5 bases). The germline gives CDR1 SEHNR, CDR2 FQNEAQ (reference sequence). CDR3 length: 15 amino acids. V was pared by 1 base and J by 4 bases, with 11 bases between. CDR3 sequence: CASSLESRDYNEQFF. For the CDR3, the DNA is TGTGCCAGCAGCTTAGAATCCCGGGATTACAATGAGCAGTTCTTC.

The chain recombines TRBV9 with TRBJ2-3; 10 nucleotides line up with TRBD2. The CDR3 sequence is 21 residues long. CDR1 and CDR2 from the germline V gene are SGDLS and YYNGEE. J lost 1 base, V lost 0 bases, and 17 bases had no gene match. This CDR3 is CASSVATASGGPNPGTDTQYF. CDR3 coding DNA: TGTGCCAGCAGCGTAGCTACGGCTAGCGGGGGCCCCAATCCTGGCACAGATACGCAGTATTTT.

The chain uses TRBV11-2 and TRBJ2-7; 11 nucleotides align to TRBD2. This CDR3 comprises 15 residues. Germline CDR1 and CDR2: SGHAT and FQNNGV. V gave up 4 bases and J gave up 1 base; unmatched junction bases: 3. This CDR3 is CASSSRLAGSYEQYF. The CDR3 DNA is TGTGCCAGCAGCTCCCGACTAGCGGGGTCCTACGAGCAGTACTTC. Full variable domain (missing parts from reference TRBV11-2 and TRBJ2-7): EAGVAQSPRYKIIEKRQSVAFWCNPISGHATLYWYQQILGQGPKLLIQFQNNGVVDDSQLPKDRFSAERLKGVDSTLKIQPAKLEDSAVYLCASSSRLAGSYEQYFGPGTRLTVT.

The CDR3 loop reads CASSLASGRTDTQYF. CDR3 coding DNA: TGTGCCAGCAGCTTGGCCAGCGGGAGGACAGATACGCAGTATTTT. V is TRBV5-4 and J is TRBJ2-3; 9 nucleotides align to TRBD2. The J segment lost 3 bases and the V segment lost 0 bases, leaving 2 bases of the junction unmatched. This CDR3 comprises 15 residues. Germline CDR1 SGHNT, CDR2 YYREEE (reference sequence).

The chain links TRBV27 to TRBJ2-6; maybe TRBD1 (7 bases). From germline, CDR1 is MNHEY and CDR2 SMNVEV (reference sequence). V lost 5 bases to trimming and J lost 2 bases, with 16 bases between them. The CDR3 totals 17 residues. CDR3 coding DNA: TGTGCCAGCAGTCCCATGCAGGGGGGCCCTGGGGCCAACGTCCTGACTTTC. This gives the protein CASSPMQGGPGANVLTF.

The rearrangement uses TRBV3-1 (or the pseudogene TRBV3-2) and TRBJ1-1; maybe TRBD1 (5 bases). CDR1 and CDR2 (germline): LGHDT, YNNKEL (reference sequence). V was trimmed by 0 bases and J by 0 bases, leaving 11 bases between them. CDR3 length equals 16 residues. CDR3 DNA sequence: TGTGCCAGCAGCCAAGATGAGGGGTTAGTGAACACTGAAGCTTTCTTT. Its protein product is CASSQDEGLVNTEAFF.

The V gene is TRBV24-1, the J gene TRBJ2-1; D may be TRBD2 (5 bases). Germline lookup yields CDR1 KGHDR and CDR2 SFDVKD. The CDR3 is 14 residues long. The V end lost 6 bases, the J end lost 8 bases, and 16 bases lay between the germline ends. In DNA form, the CDR3 reads TGTGCCACCAGTCAAGCGGCTCGCGGCGATGAGCAGTTCTTC. The encoded protein is CATSQAARGDEQFF.

As DNA, the CDR3 is TGTGCCAGCAGTCCCGGGACAGGAATGAACACTGAAGCTTTCTTT. Translated: CASSPGTGMNTEAFF. The V and J genes are TRBV28 and TRBJ1-1, with TRBD1 identical over 8 bases. This CDR3 region has 15 residues. The junction had 5 bases not matched to a gene; V was cut back by 5 bases and J by 0 bases. CDR1 is MDHEN, CDR2 SYDVKM, per germline.

The chain has TRBV24-1 and TRBJ1-6; D is uncertain. The V gene lost 3 bases and the J gene lost 10 bases, with 3 bases spanning the gap. The CDR3 has 11 amino acids. Germline CDR1 and CDR2: KGHDR and SFDVKD. DNA of the CDR3: TGTGCCACCAGTGATGGGTCACCCCTCCACTTT. Amino acid sequence: CATSDGSPLHF.

J is TRBJ2-7 and V is TRBV5-6; TRBD1 matches at 9 bases. CDR1 is SGHDT, CDR2 YYEEEE, per germline. Germline trimming cut 2 bases from V and 2 bases from J; bases unmatched to any gene: 2. The CDR3 has 14 residues. CDR3 in amino acids: CASSLQGAPYEQYF. DNA for the CDR3: TGTGCCAGCAGCTTACAGGGGGCCCCCTACGAGCAGTACTTC.